This T cell receptor beta chain was recovered during a study of blood T cell repertoires in COVID-19. Produced via immunoSEQ multiplex PCR; TCRdb's table is partial and in-frame only. The repertoire consists of 55,000 to 70,000 clones, with more than 85% occurring once and the leading ten covering 0.9% to 1.2%. In this sample, this clone turned up a few times. The CDR3 totals 14 residues. Trimming removed 0 bases at V and 1 base at J, with 4 bases between. Germline V gene lookup returns CDR1 SGHRS and CDR2 YFSETQ. The sequence was collected from a man in his sixties or seventies with acute or convalescent COVID-19. The rearrangement joins TRBV5-1 to TRBJ2-2; D is uncertain. The sample comprised peripheral blood. The DNA of the CDR3 is TGCGCCAGCAGCTTGGACGGGAACACCGGGGAGCTGTTTTTT. Residues: CASSLDGNTGELFF.